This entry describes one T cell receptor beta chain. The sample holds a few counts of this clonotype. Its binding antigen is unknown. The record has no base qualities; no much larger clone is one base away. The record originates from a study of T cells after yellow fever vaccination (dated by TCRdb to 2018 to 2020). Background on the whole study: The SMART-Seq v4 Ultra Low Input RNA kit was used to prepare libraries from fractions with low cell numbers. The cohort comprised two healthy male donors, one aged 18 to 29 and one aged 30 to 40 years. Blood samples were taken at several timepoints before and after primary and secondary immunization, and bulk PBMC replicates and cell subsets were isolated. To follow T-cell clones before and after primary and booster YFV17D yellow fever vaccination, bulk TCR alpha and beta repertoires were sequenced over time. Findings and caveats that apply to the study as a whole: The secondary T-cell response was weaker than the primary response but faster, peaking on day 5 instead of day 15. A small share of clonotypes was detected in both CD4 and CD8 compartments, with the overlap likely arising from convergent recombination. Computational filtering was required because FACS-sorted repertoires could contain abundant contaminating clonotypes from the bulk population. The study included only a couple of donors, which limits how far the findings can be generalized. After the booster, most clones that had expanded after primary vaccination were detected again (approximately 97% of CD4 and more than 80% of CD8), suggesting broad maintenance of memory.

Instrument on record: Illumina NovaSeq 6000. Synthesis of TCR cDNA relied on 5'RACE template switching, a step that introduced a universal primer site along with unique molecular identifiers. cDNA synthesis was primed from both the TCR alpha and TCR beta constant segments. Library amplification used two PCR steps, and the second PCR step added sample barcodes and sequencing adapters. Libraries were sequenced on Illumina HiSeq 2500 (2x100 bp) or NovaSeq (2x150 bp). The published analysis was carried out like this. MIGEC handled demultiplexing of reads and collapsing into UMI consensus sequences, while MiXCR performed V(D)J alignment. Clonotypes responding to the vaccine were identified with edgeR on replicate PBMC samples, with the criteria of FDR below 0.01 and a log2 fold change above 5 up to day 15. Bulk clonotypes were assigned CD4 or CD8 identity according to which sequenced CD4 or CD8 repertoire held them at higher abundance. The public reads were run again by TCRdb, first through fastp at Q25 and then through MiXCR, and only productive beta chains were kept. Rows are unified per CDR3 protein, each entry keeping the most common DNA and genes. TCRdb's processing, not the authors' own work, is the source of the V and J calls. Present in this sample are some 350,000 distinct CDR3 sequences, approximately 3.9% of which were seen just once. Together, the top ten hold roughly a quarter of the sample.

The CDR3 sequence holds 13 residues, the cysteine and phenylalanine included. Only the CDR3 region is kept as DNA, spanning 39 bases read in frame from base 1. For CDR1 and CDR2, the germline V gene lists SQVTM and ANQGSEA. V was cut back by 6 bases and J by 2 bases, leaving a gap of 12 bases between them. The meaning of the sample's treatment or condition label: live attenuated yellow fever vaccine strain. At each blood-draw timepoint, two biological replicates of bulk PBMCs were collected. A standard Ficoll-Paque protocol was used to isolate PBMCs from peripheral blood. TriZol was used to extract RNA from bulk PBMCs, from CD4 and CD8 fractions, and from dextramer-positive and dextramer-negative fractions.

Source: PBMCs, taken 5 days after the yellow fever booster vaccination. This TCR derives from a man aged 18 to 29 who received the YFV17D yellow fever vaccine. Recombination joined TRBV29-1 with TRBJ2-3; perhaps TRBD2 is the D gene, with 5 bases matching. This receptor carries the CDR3 CSVKGRVTDTQYF. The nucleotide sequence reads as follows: TGCAGCGTAAAAGGGCGGGTCACAGATACGCAGTATTTT.